The T cell receptor beta chain under discussion was sequenced for a study of T cell responses to AZD1222 COVID-19 vaccine. At the level of the study: Combined were second doses at about 4 or about 12 weeks. Study observations and caveats: Clonal diversity was possibly underestimated, and the donors were mostly white British, with more females. Among AZD1222 vaccinees, only five to seven were seropositive at baseline. Researchers report vaccine-associated CD4 TCRs spanning spike, with dominance at 160-218 and 743-854.

Losses at the gene ends were 3 bases for V and 6 bases for J; bases not matched to a gene: 5. The CDR3 length is 15 residues. The germline V gene encodes CDR1 LNHDA and CDR2 SQIVND (reference sequence). This table comes from immunoSEQ multiplex PCR, and its TCRdb copy is limited to in-frame clones, with some not included. The profile shows 90,000 to 120,000 clones, 75% to 90% of them singletons. As to this clone: What it binds is not known.

V usage is TRBV19 and J usage is TRBJ2-3, with 11 nucleotides matching TRBD2. The sequencing used peripheral blood, collected on day 0 of AZD1222 vaccination. This sequence originates from an adult in good health. CDR3 DNA sequence: TGTGCCAGTAGTATGTTAGCGGGAGGGCCCGATACGCAGTATTTT. Amino acids: CASSMLAGGPDTQYF.